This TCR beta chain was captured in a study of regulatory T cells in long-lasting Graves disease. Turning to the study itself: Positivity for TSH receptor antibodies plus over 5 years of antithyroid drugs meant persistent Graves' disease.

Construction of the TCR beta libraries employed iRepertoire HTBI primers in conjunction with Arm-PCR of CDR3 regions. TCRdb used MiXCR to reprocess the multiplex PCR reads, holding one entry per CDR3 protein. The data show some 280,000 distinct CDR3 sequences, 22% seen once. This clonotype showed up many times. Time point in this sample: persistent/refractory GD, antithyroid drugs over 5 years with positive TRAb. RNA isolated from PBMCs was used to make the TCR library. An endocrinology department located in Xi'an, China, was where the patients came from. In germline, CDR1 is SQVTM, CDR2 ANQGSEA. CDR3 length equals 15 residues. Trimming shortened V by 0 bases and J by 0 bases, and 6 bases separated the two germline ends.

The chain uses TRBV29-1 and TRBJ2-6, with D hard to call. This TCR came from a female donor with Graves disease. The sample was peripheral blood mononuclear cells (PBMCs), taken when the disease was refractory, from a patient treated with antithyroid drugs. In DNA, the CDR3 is TGCAGCGTTGAAGAGTGGCACTCTGGGGCCAACGTCCTGACTTTC. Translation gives CSVEEWHSGANVLTF.